A selection of T cell receptor beta chains follows, all from one sample in a study of blood T cell repertoires in COVID-19. Libraries were prepared by immunoSEQ multiplex PCR; TCRdb keeps only in-frame clonotypes and omits some of them. The data contain about 150,000 clones, approximately 73% of them seen just once; the ten biggest clones take up about 4%. Material: peripheral blood. These receptors were taken from a woman aged 80 or over with acute or convalescent COVID-19. Each CDR3 is given with its conserved first and last residue. A D gene is named only where the DNA matches it firmly. A clone size is listed for some rows: how often the clone was seen (once, few, many), or a class if it is expanded.

clone size,J gene,V gene,D gene,CDR3 protein,CDR3 DNA
.,TRBJ1-5,TRBV10-3,.,CAISESMAGAFFQPQHF,TGTGCCATCAGTGAGTCGATGGCAGGGGCCTTCTTTCAGCCCCAGCATTTT
once,TRBJ1-5,TRBV25-1,.,CASGRGHQPQHF,TGTGCCAGCGGCCGGGGTCATCAGCCCCAGCATTTT
many,TRBJ2-1,TRBV11-2,TRBD1,CASSFGTGAYNEQFF,TGTGCCAGCAGCTTCGGGACAGGGGCTTACAATGAGCAGTTCTTC
.,TRBJ1-1,TRBV3-1/TRBV3-2,.,CASSRVVESKSLNTEAFF,TGTGCCAGCAGCCGCGTTGTTGAGTCAAAATCCTTGAACACTGAAGCTTTCTTT
.,TRBJ1-5,TRBV19,TRBD1,CASSTQGQGIGNQPQHF,TGTGCCAGTAGTACACAAGGACAGGGAATTGGCAATCAGCCCCAGCATTTT
few,TRBJ1-4,TRBV18,.,CASSPMGQREKLFF,TGTGCCAGCTCACCAATGGGGCAACGGGAAAAACTGTTTTTT
.,TRBJ2-4,TRBV7-2,.,CASSERGAKNIQYF,TGTGCCAGCAGCGAACGCGGAGCCAAAAACATTCAGTACTTC
few,TRBJ1-4,TRBV7-9,TRBD1,CASSPRDRAQEKLFF,TGTGCCAGCAGCCCTCGGGACAGGGCACAGGAAAAACTGTTTTTT
.,TRBJ1-3,TRBV30,.,CAWSEQSAGNTIYF,TGTGCCTGGAGCGAACAGTCTGCTGGAAACACCATATATTTT
few,TRBJ1-6,TRBV6-4,.,CASRSTGLHNSPLHF,TGTGCCAGCAGGAGTACAGGACTACACAATTCACCCCTCCACTTT
.,TRBJ2-7,TRBV7-9,.,CASSVRTGFAYEQYF,TGTGCCAGCAGTGTGAGAACAGGGTTCGCCTACGAGCAGTACTTC
few,TRBJ1-2,TRBV9,.,CASSADGENGYTF,TGTGCCAGCAGCGCGGACGGGGAGAATGGCTACACCTTC
.,TRBJ1-2,TRBV7-3,.,CASSSGGEANYGYTF,TGTGCCAGCAGCTCCGGGGGAGAAGCTAACTATGGCTACACCTTC
.,TRBJ2-3,TRBV2,TRBD1,CASSEGQGGTDTQYF,TGTGCCAGCAGTGAGGGACAGGGGGGCACAGATACGCAGTATTTT
.,TRBJ2-2,TRBV5-5,TRBD1,CASSTGTATGELFF,TGTGCCAGCAGCACCGGGACAGCCACCGGGGAGCTGTTTTTT
.,TRBJ1-2,TRBV11-2,.,CASSTDSNYGYTF,TGTGCCAGCAGTACGGACAGTAACTATGGCTACACCTTC